What follows are 20 T cell receptor beta chains derived from one specimen sequenced in a study of T cells in Graves' hyperthyroidism and ophthalmopathy. TCR beta CDR3 region amplification was performed from RNA transcripts. The HTBI primer set was used in a first-round RT-PCR of the TCR CDR3. TCRdb itself ran the multiplex PCR reads through MiXCR, one entry per CDR3 protein. In the table there are 610,000 or so distinct CDR3 sequences, 40% to 55% of which are singletons. The sequencing sample was made of peripheral blood or thyroid tissue (not recorded which). These receptors came from a woman under 30 with Graves' hyperthyroidism.

This chain uses TRBV4-3 with TRBJ2-3; 8 bases line up with TRBD1. Germline assignment: CDR1 LGHNA and CDR2 YSLEER. Trimming took 1 base from V and 0 from J; bases not matched to a gene: 3. The CDR3 sequence is 16 residues long. CDR3 nucleotides: TGCGCCAGCAGCCAAGGTCGGACAGGGAGCACAGATACGCAGTATTTT. Translation: CASSQGRTGSTDTQYF.

The rearrangement links TRBV12-3 or TRBV12-4 to TRBJ2-7, with D unresolved. The assigned J gene may be wrong: the sequence end matches TRBJ2-1 better. This CDR3 comprises 14 residues. CDR3 protein: CASSEVPWGNEQFF. The CDR3 DNA sequence: TGTGCCAGCAGTGAAGTCCCCTGGGGCAATGAGCAGTTCTTC.

This clonotype has at least ten counts. The chain links TRBV7-2 to TRBJ1-2; the D is unclear. The V end lost 1 base, the J end lost 3 bases, and 12 bases lay between the germline ends. CDR1 and CDR2 from the germline V gene are SGHTA and FQGNSA. This CDR3 region has 15 residues. The CDR3 DNA sequence: TGTGCCAGCAGCTTAGATCCAGGCGGGGACTATGGCTACACCTTC. This gives the protein CASSLDPGGDYGYTF.

A note on this clonotype: One junction end does not reproduce the germline sequence, and a read error may be involved. The chain is built from TRBV20-1 and TRBJ1-5; D is undetermined. Germline V gene lookup returns CDR1 DFQATT and CDR2 SNEGSKA (reference sequence). This CDR3 region has 8 residues. CDR3 region: CSAQAQHF. The CDR3, as DNA: TGCAGTGCTCAGGCCCAGCATTTT.

In this sample, this clonotype turned up many times. This rearrangement joins TRBV4-2 to TRBJ2-5; D is perhaps TRBD1 (6 bases). Germline CDR1 reads LGHNA; CDR2 reads YNFKEQ. The CDR3 runs to 14 residues. V was cut by 0 bases and J by 5 bases, with 10 bases left in between. CDR3 sequence: CASSQDAQGETQYF. CDR3 DNA sequence: TGTGCCAGCAGCCAAGATGCCCAGGGGGAGACCCAGTACTTC.

This rearrangement joins TRBV20-1 to TRBJ1-2; D unclear. In germline, CDR1 is DFQATT, CDR2 SNEGSKA (reference sequence). The length of the CDR3 is 12 residues. V lost 8 bases, J lost 8 bases, and 18 bases lay in between. The CDR3 DNA follows: TGCAGTTACCCCGGGGTAGGGCCCGGCTACACCTTC. It yields the protein CSYPGVGPGYTF.

V is TRBV7-6 and J is TRBJ2-7, with D perhaps matching TRBD2 (6 bases). CDR1 SGHVS and CDR2 FNYEAQ come from the germline V gene. V was pared by 3 bases and J by 7 bases, with 13 bases between. CDR3 length equals 13 residues. The DNA for the CDR3 is TGTGCCAGCAGCTTTTCCCCTGGGAGGGAGCAGTACTTC. This translates into CASSFSPGREQYF.

The CDR3 DNA is TGTGCCAGCAGCTCGTCCCGGGACGGCCTGGGGGAGCAGTACTTC. Translated: CASSSSRDGLGEQYF. V usage is TRBV7-9 and J usage is TRBJ2-7; the D gene could be TRBD1 or TRBD2 (5 bases each). Trimming left V 4 bases short and J 7 bases short, with 20 bases between. The germline gives CDR1 SEHNR, CDR2 FQNEAQ (reference sequence). CDR3 size: 15 residues.

The V and J genes are TRBV5-1 and TRBJ1-4; D gene uncertain. The V end was cut by 4 bases, the J end by 8 bases, with 9 bases between. The CDR3 contains 12 residues. The germline gives CDR1 SGHRS, CDR2 YFSETQ. The CDR3: CASSAQREKLFF. The CDR3 DNA sequence: TGCGCCAGCAGCGCCCAGAGGGAAAAACTGTTTTTT.

V gene TRBV7-9 combines with J gene TRBJ2-3; D is ambiguous. CDR3 length: 17 amino acids. Trimming shortened V by 3 bases and J by 2 bases, and 18 bases separated the two germline ends. The germline V gene has CDR1 SEHNR and CDR2 FQNEAQ (reference sequence). CDR3 residues: CASSFRTGLEATDTQYF. In DNA form, the CDR3 reads TGTGCCAGCAGCTTTCGAACTGGCCTAGAGGCCACAGATACGCAGTATTTT.

This rearrangement joins TRBV5-5 to TRBJ1-2; 7 nucleotides align to TRBD1. This CDR3 has 15 residues. Germline trimming cut 0 bases from V and 6 bases from J; bases unmatched to any gene: 8. CDR1 SGHKS and CDR2 YYEKEE come from the germline V gene (reference sequence). DNA of the CDR3: TGTGCCAGCAGCTTGGACGTCGGGACAGTGGATGGCTACACCTTC. It encodes CASSLDVGTVDGYTF.

This clonotype was observed many times. The V call is TRBV19, the J call TRBJ2-6; tentative D call: TRBD1 (5 bases). Germline loops: CDR1 LNHDA, CDR2 SQIVND (reference sequence). The CDR3 runs to 17 residues. The V end lost 8 bases, the J end lost 0 bases, and 17 bases lay between the germline ends. The CDR3 DNA reads TGTGCCAGTGGAGCCAGGGTGAGGATCTCTGGGGCCAACGTCCTGACTTTC. It encodes CASGARVRISGANVLTF.

V and J are TRBV20-1 and TRBJ1-6; no firm D call. Deletions cut 1 base from V and 10 bases from J, with 14 bases between. The CDR3 is 14 amino acids. Germline CDR1 is DFQATT and CDR2 is SNEGSKA (reference sequence). CDR3 protein: CSARALRQRSPLHF. CDR3 DNA: TGCAGTGCTAGAGCCTTAAGGCAGAGATCACCCCTCCACTTT.

The gene calls are TRBV7-2 and TRBJ1-2; TRBD1 agrees at 11 bases. This CDR3 has 15 amino acids. V dropped 5 bases and J dropped 7; count of bases not matched to a gene: 9. Germline assignment: CDR1 SGHTA and CDR2 FQGNSA. In DNA, the CDR3 is TGTGCCAGCAGCCGTAGGACAGGGGGCGCAGGTGGCTACACCTTC. This translates into CASSRRTGGAGGYTF.

This clonotype has at least ten counts. This chain uses TRBV15 with TRBJ2-1; D gene ambiguous. The CDR3 consists of 12 residues. Per germline, CDR1 LNHNV and CDR2 YYDKDF (reference sequence). The V gene lost 5 bases and the J gene lost 8 bases, with 10 bases spanning the gap. CDR3 sequence (DNA): TGTGCCACCAGCGTGGGATGGGATGAGCAGTTCTTC. It codes for CATSVGWDEQFF.

The V gene is TRBV7-6, the J gene TRBJ2-7; 7 nucleotides line up with TRBD1. Germline assignment: CDR1 SGHVS and CDR2 FNYEAQ. The CDR3 length is 13 residues. The CDR3 reads CAPRTGGDYEQYF. CDR3 coding DNA: TGTGCTCCCCGGACAGGTGGGGACTACGAGCAGTACTTC. The whole variable domain, remainder taken from reference TRBV7-6 and TRBJ2-7, is GAGVSQSPRYKVTKRGQDVALRCDPISGHVSLYWYRQALGQGPEFLTYFNYEAQQDKSGLPNDRFSAERPEGSISTLTIQRTEQRDSAMYRCAPRTGGDYEQYFGPGTRLTVT.

This clonotype was picked up many times. The genes are TRBV5-8 and TRBJ1-1, with D unclear. This CDR3 is 14 amino acids long. From germline, CDR1 is SGHTS and CDR2 YDEGEE. Trimming cost V 0 bases and J 4 bases, with 10 bases left between them. The DNA of the CDR3 is TGTGCCAGCAGCTTGGATCATAGGAGCACTGAAGCTTTCTTT. Translating it yields CASSLDHRSTEAFF.

The chain is built from TRBV7-9 and TRBJ1-2; D remains ambiguous. Trimming removed 5 bases from V and 12 bases from J, with 22 bases in between. CDR1 SEHNR and CDR2 FQNEAQ come from the germline V gene (reference sequence). This CDR3 is 14 amino acids long. As DNA, the CDR3 is TGTGCCAGCAGCCGAGGCGGGAGTAGCACTGAGAACACCTTC. It codes for CASSRGGSSTENTF.

This clonotype was recorded only once. V and J are TRBV24-1 and TRBJ2-2, with 7 bases aligning to TRBD2. The germline gives CDR1 KGHDR, CDR2 SFDVKD. Trimming took 10 bases from V and 2 from J; bases not matched to a gene: 18. This CDR3 has 18 amino acids. In DNA, the CDR3 is TGTGCCACAGGAGGCGCCGGGCTAGCGGACCAAAACACCGGGGAGCTGTTTTTT. This translates into CATGGAGLADQNTGELFF.

This clonotype was observed many times. CDR3 nucleotide sequence: TGTGCCACCAGCAGAGATCTGAGCGCGAGCTCTGGAAACACCATATATTTT. Translating gives CATSRDLSASSGNTIYF. The chain links TRBV15 to TRBJ1-3; no reliable D call. This CDR3 has 17 amino acids. V was trimmed by 0 bases and J by 0 bases, leaving 12 bases between them. Germline V gene lookup returns CDR1 LNHNV and CDR2 YYDKDF (reference sequence). Full variable domain (rest looked up from reference TRBV15 and TRBJ1-3): DAMVIQNPRYQVTQFGKPVTLSCSQTLNHNVMYWYQQKSSQAPKLLFHYYDKDFNNEADTPDNFQSRRPNTSFCFLDIRSPGLGDTAMYLCATSRDLSASSGNTIYFGEGSWLTVV.